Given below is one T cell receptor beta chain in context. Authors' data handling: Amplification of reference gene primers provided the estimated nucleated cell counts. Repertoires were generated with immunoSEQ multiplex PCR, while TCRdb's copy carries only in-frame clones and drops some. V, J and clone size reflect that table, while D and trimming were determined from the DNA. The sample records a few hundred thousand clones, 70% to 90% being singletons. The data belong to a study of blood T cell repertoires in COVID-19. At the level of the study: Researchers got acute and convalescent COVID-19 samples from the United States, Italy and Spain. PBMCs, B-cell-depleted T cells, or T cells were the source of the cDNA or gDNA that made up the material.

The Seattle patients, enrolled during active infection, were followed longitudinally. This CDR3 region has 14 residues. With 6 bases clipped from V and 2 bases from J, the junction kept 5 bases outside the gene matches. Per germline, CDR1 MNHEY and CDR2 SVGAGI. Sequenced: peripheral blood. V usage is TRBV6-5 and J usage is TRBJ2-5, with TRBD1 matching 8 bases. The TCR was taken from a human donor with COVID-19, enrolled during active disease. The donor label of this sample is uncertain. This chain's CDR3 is CASSPDRVQETQYF. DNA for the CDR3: TGTGCCAGCAGCCCGGACAGGGTTCAAGAGACCCAGTACTTC.